This T cell receptor (beta chain) was captured in a study of regulatory T cells in long-lasting Graves disease. Study observations and caveats: The number of shared public clonotypes was higher in persistent patients (roughly 3,000) than new patients (over 900). Persistent disease showed a preference for TRBV28, TRBJ1-2 and TRBJ2-5.

Researchers made TCR beta libraries by using iRepertoire HTBI primers and running Arm-PCR on CDR3 regions. TCRdb recomputed calls from the multiplex PCR reads with MiXCR, one row per CDR3 protein. The sample shows around 500,000 distinct CDR3 sequences, roughly 20% of them seen only once. This CDR3 region has 15 residues. V lost 4 bases and J 3 bases, leaving 16 bases between the germline ends. Germline CDR1 MNHEY, CDR2 SMNVEV (reference sequence). This clonotype was found many times. Its specificity is unknown. The time point here: persistent/refractory GD, antithyroid drugs over 5 years with positive TRAb. PBMC RNA served as the TCR library source.

Here the sequenced sample was peripheral blood mononuclear cells (PBMCs), taken when the disease was refractory, from a patient treated with antithyroid drugs. The chain recombines TRBV27 with TRBJ2-7; TRBD2 might be the D (5 bases). The clonotype comes from a female donor with Graves disease. The CDR3 region has the DNA TGTGCCAGCAGTTCCCCACTGAGGGCAATCTACGAGCAGTACTTC. Its protein is CASSSPLRAIYEQYF.